These T cell receptor beta chains were read from a single sample in a study of blood T cell repertoires in COVID-19. Libraries were prepared by immunoSEQ multiplex PCR; TCRdb keeps only in-frame clonotypes and omits some of them. In the table there are about 280,000 clones, 88% of which are singletons. What was sequenced was peripheral blood. All receptors come from a man between 18 and 35 years old with active or convalescent COVID-19. The CDR3 runs from the conserved cysteine through the conserved F or W. The order of the fields is D gene, J gene, clone size, V gene, CDR3 DNA, CDR3 protein. A D gene is named only where the DNA matches it firmly. The size field is filled for only some rows; it gives once, few, many or a size class.

NA	TRBJ1-2	NA	TRBV7-9	TGTGCCAGCAGCTTAGCCCAAGTAGGGAGCTATGGCTACACCTTC	CASSLAQVGSYGYTF
NA	TRBJ2-1	NA	TRBV20-1	TGCAGTGCTAGTGTGTGGGGGGGCCGAAATGAGCAGTTCTTC	CSASVWGGRNEQFF
TRBD1	TRBJ1-2	NA	TRBV19	TGTGCCAGTAGTATAGCACAGGGGGTTTTTCGTGGCTACACCTTC	CASSIAQGVFRGYTF
TRBD1	TRBJ1-4	NA	TRBV3-1/TRBV3-2	TGTGCCAGCCGAGGACAGGGAAATGAAAAACTGTTTTTT	CASRGQGNEKLFF
NA	TRBJ1-3	NA	TRBV3-1/TRBV3-2	TGTGCCAGCAGCCGAGACGTCCTCTCTGGAAACACCATATATTTT	CASSRDVLSGNTIYF
TRBD2	TRBJ2-3	NA	TRBV2	TGTGCCAGCAGGGAGGGCACCTCGGGAGGCGCAGATACGCAGTATTTT	CASREGTSGGADTQYF
TRBD2	TRBJ2-1	NA	TRBV24-1	TGTGCCACCAGTGAACATCTAGCGGGGGCACCCTACAATGAGCAGTTCTTC	CATSEHLAGAPYNEQFF
TRBD1	TRBJ1-5	once	TRBV3-1/TRBV3-2	TGTGCCAGCAGCGAAGGGACAGGTTATAGCAATCAGCCCCAGCATTTT	CASSEGTGYSNQPQHF
NA	TRBJ1-2	NA	TRBV6-5	TGTGCCAGCACCACCTCAGGGGAATTTGGGGGCTACACCTTC	CASTTSGEFGGYTF
NA	TRBJ1-2	NA	TRBV5-1	TGCGCCAGCAGCTCCGGGGGGGAGGTGTATGGCTACACCTTC	CASSSGGEVYGYTF
NA	TRBJ1-6	NA	TRBV5-6	TGTGCCAGCAGCTTGGGTTGGGGGCCGAATTCACCCCTCCACTTT	CASSLGWGPNSPLHF
NA	TRBJ1-4	NA	TRBV7-9	TGTGCCAGCAGCCGTACCGAGGAGGAAAAACTGTTTTTT	CASSRTEEEKLFF
NA	TRBJ1-1	NA	TRBV19	TGTGCCAGTAGTATGAGGGTCTTCGCTGAAGCTTTCTTT	CASSMRVFAEAFF
NA	TRBJ1-1	NA	TRBV5-4	TGTGCCAGCAGCTTGGAACCGATTATAGAGAACACTGAAGCTTTCTTT	CASSLEPIIENTEAFF
NA	TRBJ2-5	NA	TRBV9	TGTGCCAGCAGCGTATTGGGAGGAGCAGAGACCCAGTACTTC	CASSVLGGAETQYF
NA	TRBJ1-1	NA	TRBV19	TGTGCCAGTAGTATCTGGCAGGGGAGCGGGAACACTGAAGCTTTCTTT	CASSIWQGSGNTEAFF
NA	TRBJ1-5	once	TRBV7-2	TGTGCCAGCAGCTTTTATAGCAATCAGCCCCAGCATTTT	CASSFYSNQPQHF
NA	TRBJ1-1	NA	TRBV27	TGTGCCAGCAGTACCAGGTCAATGAACACTGAAGCTTTCTTT	CASSTRSMNTEAFF
NA	TRBJ2-7	NA	TRBV29-1	TGCAGCGTTAGACTGACTCGAAGCGACGAGCAGTACTTC	CSVRLTRSDEQYF
TRBD1	TRBJ1-2	NA	TRBV5-5	TGTGCCAGCAGCCACCAAACGAAGGGACAGGGCCCCTATGGCTACACCTTC	CASSHQTKGQGPYGYTF
NA	TRBJ1-2	NA	TRBV19	TGTGCCAGTAGTATCTCCCGAGGGAGGGGCTACACCTTC	CASSISRGRGYTF
TRBD1	TRBJ1-2	NA	TRBV27	TGTGCCAGCAGTTTATCGGGACAGGGTTTATCTTTTAGCTACACCTTC	CASSLSGQGLSFSYTF
NA	TRBJ2-2	NA	TRBV12-3/TRBV12-4	TGTGCCAGCAGTAGGGGTCAAACCGGGGAGCTGTTTTTT	CASSRGQTGELFF
TRBD1	TRBJ1-5	NA	TRBV7-2	TGTGCCAGCAGCTTACAGGGGGGACAGCCCCAGCATTTT	CASSLQGGQPQHF
NA	TRBJ1-1	NA	TRBV9	TGTGCCAGCAGCGTAGGGAGGGAGGCGACTGAAGCTTTCTTT	CASSVGREATEAFF
NA	TRBJ1-1	NA	TRBV29-1	TGCAGCGTAGTAGATATTGAAGCTTTCTTT	CSVVDIEAFF
TRBD1	TRBJ1-2	NA	TRBV6-2/TRBV6-3	TGTGCCAGCAGCTCAGGGGGGTCGATTTACACCTTC	CASSSGGSIYTF
NA	TRBJ1-5	NA	TRBV2	TGTGCCAGCAGTGCGGAGGCGAGCAATCAGCCCCAGCATTTT	CASSAEASNQPQHF
NA	TRBJ2-7	NA	TRBV6-5	TGTGCCAGCAGTTACGTTCACAGGGACTCCTACGAGCAGTACTTC	CASSYVHRDSYEQYF
NA	TRBJ1-5	NA	TRBV19	TGTGCCAGTAAACGGGAGGCGGGGAATCAGCCCCAGCATTTT	CASKREAGNQPQHF
TRBD1	TRBJ1-4	NA	TRBV3-1/TRBV3-2	TGTGCCAGCAGCCAAGGGACAGGGAAGCGGGAAATTGGAAAACTGTTTTTT	CASSQGTGKREIGKLFF
NA	TRBJ1-1	NA	TRBV5-6	TGTGCCAGCAGCTCGTCCTTGAACACTGAAGCTTTCTTT	CASSSSLNTEAFF
NA	TRBJ2-1	NA	TRBV4-1	TGCGCCAGCAGCCAAGCGCGGGGGCCCTACAATGAGCAGTTCTTC	CASSQARGPYNEQFF
NA	TRBJ1-1	NA	TRBV9	TGTGCCAGCAGCGGCGAAGCTACAGCGAACACTGAAGCTTTCTTT	CASSGEATANTEAFF
TRBD1	TRBJ2-5	NA	TRBV15	TGTGCCACCAGCAGAGCGACCCGGGACAGGGAAGAGACCCAGTACTTC	CATSRATRDREETQYF
NA	TRBJ2-3	NA	TRBV2	TGTGCCAGCACCCCGCTAGCAGATACGCAGTATTTT	CASTPLADTQYF
NA	TRBJ2-1	NA	TRBV4-2	TGTGCCAGCAACCCGAGGAGTCGGGGAGATGAGCAGTTCTTC	CASNPRSRGDEQFF
NA	TRBJ1-5	once	TRBV2	TGTGCCAGCAGTGGGGGGGGAGGGAGTCAGCCCCAGCATTTT	CASSGGGGSQPQHF
NA	TRBJ1-6	NA	TRBV11-3	TGTGCCAGCAGCCGGGAGGCTAATTCACCCCTCCACTTT	CASSREANSPLHF
TRBD1	TRBJ1-1	NA	TRBV12-5	TGTGCTAGTGGTTTGGTAATTTTTGATCGGACAGGGGGCCACACTGAAGCTTTCTTT	CASGLVIFDRTGGHTEAFF
TRBD1	TRBJ2-7	NA	TRBV19	TGTGCCAGTAGTCCCGGGACAGGGGGCTACTACGAGCAGTACTTC	CASSPGTGGYYEQYF
TRBD1	TRBJ2-7	NA	TRBV18	TGTGCCAGCTCAGCCCCGGGACAGGCCTCCTACGAGCAGTACTTC	CASSAPGQASYEQYF
TRBD1	TRBJ2-1	NA	TRBV12-3/TRBV12-4	TGTGCCAGCAGGGGGACAGGGGTCGATGAGCAGTTCTTC	CASRGTGVDEQFF
NA	TRBJ1-5	once	TRBV19	TGTGCCACCAGAGTGTTTTCGGGGTTCAATCAGCCCCAGCATTTT	CATRVFSGFNQPQHF
NA	TRBJ1-3	NA	TRBV9	TGTGCCAGCAGCTTCGCTCAGGGAACTGGAAACACCATATATTTT	CASSFAQGTGNTIYF
TRBD1	TRBJ1-1	NA	TRBV4-1	TGCGCCAGCAGCCAATCAGGGGGACGAAACACTGAAGCTTTCTTT	CASSQSGGRNTEAFF
TRBD1	TRBJ1-6	NA	TRBV7-9	TGTGCCAGCAGCCCCCTGGGGCAGGGGGCGCTTAATAATTCACCCCTCCACTTT	CASSPLGQGALNNSPLHF
TRBD1	TRBJ1-2	NA	TRBV4-1	TGCGCCAGCAGCCAAGATTTTATGCGGACAGGGTATAGCTACACCTTC	CASSQDFMRTGYSYTF
NA	TRBJ2-7	once	TRBV11-1	TGTGCCAGCAGCCCTCGAGGGCATCAGGCCGAGCAGTACTTC	CASSPRGHQAEQYF
TRBD1	TRBJ1-1	NA	TRBV18	TGTGCCAGCTCACAGACGACAGGGGGCGGGAATGAAGCTTTCTTT	CASSQTTGGGNEAFF
NA	TRBJ1-1	NA	TRBV2	TGTGCCAGCAGTGTGGGCAGTTTGAACACTGAAGCTTTCTTT	CASSVGSLNTEAFF
TRBD1	TRBJ2-7	NA	TRBV25-1	TGTGCCAGCGACCCCGGGACAGGGACCTACGAGCAGTACTTC	CASDPGTGTYEQYF
NA	TRBJ1-4	once	TRBV25-1	TGTGCCAGCAGTGAGGGGAGGGCCCCCGGAGAAAAACTGTTTTTT	CASSEGRAPGEKLFF
TRBD2	TRBJ2-5	NA	TRBV6-1	TGTGCCAGCAGTGAGGTTCGAGCGGGGATCCAAGAGACCCAGTACTTC	CASSEVRAGIQETQYF